This is a list of T cell receptor beta chains from one sample in a study of blood T cell repertoires in COVID-19. Assay used: immunoSEQ multiplex PCR; TCRdb lists only in-frame clones, some missing. This table holds about 280,000 clones, 83% found once. Sequencing was done on a sample of peripheral blood. All receptors derive from a woman between 50 and 59 years old who had recovered from COVID-19. CDR3s include the opening cysteine and the closing phenylalanine or tryptophan. Each record gives: V gene, J gene, CDR3 protein.

>TRBV5-4|TRBJ1-4
CASSLDRYDEKLFF
>TRBV5-4|TRBJ1-2
CASSLDGTGDGYTF
>TRBV9|TRBJ2-6
CASSVEIGTRFSGANVLTF
>TRBV2|TRBJ1-1
CASSMDRAEAFF
>TRBV7-8|TRBJ1-1
CASSYVNTGVGAEAFF
>TRBV7-9|TRBJ1-2
CASSSPAGGIYGYTF
>TRBV12-3/TRBV12-4|TRBJ1-2
CASRLQGADGYTF
>TRBV9|TRBJ2-1
CASSVGTAHTYEQFF
>TRBV5-5|TRBJ1-5
CASSFTGIEEPQHF
>TRBV9|TRBJ2-5
CASSPRGQETQYF
>TRBV7-9|TRBJ1-5
CASSLSGNSNQPQHF
>TRBV30|TRBJ1-4
CAWSGAGTGGEKLFF
>TRBV28|TRBJ1-2
CASSQRTGVRYGYTF
>TRBV2|TRBJ2-5
CASSEPTRTGWTQYF
>TRBV16|TRBJ1-1
CASSQSTGNTEAFF
>TRBV5-1|TRBJ2-4
CASSLDTGGNIQYF
>TRBV9|TRBJ2-5
CASSVDRGREETQYF
>TRBV19|TRBJ2-2
CASEGQANTGELFF
>TRBV19|TRBJ2-3
CASSIHGSQYF
>TRBV7-9|TRBJ1-2
CASSRWGQYGYTF
>TRBV10-3|TRBJ1-3
CAIKNRGDSSGNTIYF
>TRBV5-6|TRBJ2-2
CASSLWRGRDTGELFF
>TRBV4-1|TRBJ1-2
CASRQPGIYGYTF
>TRBV11-2|TRBJ2-1
CASSDTTGGSYNEQFF
>TRBV28|TRBJ1-3
CASSGWGQIFSGNTIYF
>TRBV27|TRBJ2-1
CASSFGAGYQRFF
>TRBV5-4|TRBJ2-7
CASSLGTGYEQYF
>TRBV6-4|TRBJ1-5
CASSVLDRERNQPQHF
>TRBV19|TRBJ2-2
CASSIRGAGELFF